Presented here are 7 T cell receptor beta chains from one specimen sequenced in a study of post-analysis software for immune sequencing data (dated by TCRdb to the mid-2010s). Receptor libraries were prepared by PCR. These reads were obtained on an Illumina HiSeq 2500. Unique molecular identifiers were incorporated into TCR beta cDNA libraries to reduce PCR and sequencing biases. Through fastp at Q25 and MiXCR, TCRdb rebuilt clones from the public reads, retaining in-frame beta chains. Rows are combined by CDR3 protein, so each entry shows the most common genes and DNA. The sample table shows about 680,000 distinct CDR3 sequences, and 55% to 70% are seen once. The ten largest make up about 11% of the sample. These TCRs' antigens remain unknown. Findings and caveats that apply to the study as a whole: Significantly higher frequencies in patients than in controls were found for five or six TRBV segments, including TRBV5-6, TRBV5-1 and TRBV20-1.

Sequenced material: blood. The receptor set was obtained from a girl aged 2 to 9 with multiple sclerosis.

The V gene is TRBV6-5, the J gene TRBJ1-2; possible D gene TRBD1, 5 bases. V was shortened by 2 bases and J by 8 bases, with 12 bases between the two germline ends. This CDR3 spans 13 amino acids. CDR1 is MNHEY, CDR2 SVGAGI, per germline. CDR3 nucleotides: TGTGCCAGCAGTTACCGGGGGACGACGGGCTACACCTTC. Translation: CASSYRGTTGYTF.

V usage is TRBV5-1 and J usage is TRBJ2-1; 7 bases fit TRBD1. Trimming removed 2 bases from V and 6 bases from J; junction bases left unmatched: 11. This CDR3 is built from 16 residues. Germline V gene data show CDR1 as SGHRS and CDR2 as YFSETQ. The CDR3 DNA follows: TGCGCCAGCAGCTTCCTGGGAGAGGGGGCGCGCAATGAGCAGTTCTTC. Its protein product is CASSFLGEGARNEQFF. The full variable domain, completed using reference TRBV5-1 and TRBJ2-1, is KAGVTQTPRYLIKTRGQQVTLSCSPISGHRSVSWYQQTPGQGLQFLFEYFSETQRNKGNFPGRFSGRQFSNSRSEMNVSTLELGDSALYLCASSFLGEGARNEQFFGPGTRLTVL.

The V call is TRBV7-6, the J call TRBJ2-7, with D possibly TRBD2 on 5 matching bases. This CDR3 is 15 amino acids long. Germline V gene sequence: CDR1 SGHVS, CDR2 FNYEAQ. V was shortened by 1 base and J by 3 bases, with 13 bases between the two germline ends. The CDR3 here is CASSLGQRPFYEQYF. In nucleotides, the CDR3 is TGTGCCAGCAGCTTAGGTCAGCGGCCCTTCTACGAGCAGTACTTC.

The chain is built from TRBV27 and TRBJ2-7, with 7 bases identical to TRBD1. CDR3 length equals 14 residues. Germline V gene lookup returns CDR1 MNHEY and CDR2 SMNVEV (reference sequence). J gave up 6 bases and V 8 bases, and 13 bases lay outside the gene matches. This CDR3 reads CASRSEGAHLEQYF. Written as DNA, the CDR3 is TGTGCCAGCCGGAGCGAGGGGGCGCATCTCGAGCAGTACTTC.

The CDR3 spells CASRTYRDYTF. The CDR3 DNA is TGTGCCAGCAGGACCTACAGGGACTACACCTTC. The chain joins TRBV28 to TRBJ1-2, with D tentatively TRBD1 (6 bases). Germline loops: CDR1 MDHEN, CDR2 SYDVKM. V was cut by 6 bases and J by 10 bases, with 12 bases left in between. CDR3 length: 11 residues.

CDR3 region: CATSSPPASLGTQYF. The CDR3, as DNA: TGTGCCACCAGCAGTCCCCCGGCCTCCCTGGGGACCCAGTACTTC. V and J are TRBV15 and TRBJ2-5; D not resolved. The V and J ends lost 3 bases and 7 bases respectively, with 18 bases between them. Germline-derived CDR1 and CDR2 are LNHNV and YYDKDF (reference sequence). The CDR3 extends over 15 amino acids.

The V call is TRBV9, the J call TRBJ2-1, with 12 positions matching TRBD2. CDR1 SGDLS and CDR2 YYNGEE come from the germline V gene. CDR3 length: 16 amino acids. After removal of 4 bases from V and 10 bases from J, the junction contained 12 bases not matched to a gene. The CDR3 protein is CASSPPTSGGPREQFF. The CDR3 region has the DNA TGTGCCAGCAGCCCCCCCACTAGCGGGGGGCCAAGAGAGCAGTTCTTC.